This T cell receptor beta chain was obtained from a study of blood T cell repertoires in COVID-19. Study-wide background: T cells, B-cell-depleted T cells, or PBMCs supplied cDNA or gDNA.

The V end was cut by 0 bases, the J end by 3 bases, with 9 bases between. Germline assignment: CDR1 LGHNA and CDR2 YNFKEQ. This CDR3 spans 15 amino acids. Generated by immunoSEQ multiplex PCR, the TCRdb table keeps only in-frame clones and is missing some. The sample carries over 350,000 clones, 85% to 90% recorded once. Everyone who took part was roughly 18 to 89 years old, and they came from 24 US areas. What the recovered Cohort 3 donors had was two negative PCRs, clearance, or symptom resolution. This sequence was found in a woman in her late teens or twenties who had recovered from COVID-19. J is TRBJ1-5 and V is TRBV4-2; D is unresolved. The sample taken for sequencing was PBMCs or T cells enriched from blood (not recorded which). CDR3 in DNA: TGTGCCAGCAGCCAAGACCAGGCCGTCAATCAGCCCCAGCATTTT. Protein product: CASSQDQAVNQPQHF.